This T cell receptor beta chain was observed in a study of CD8 T cells in Susac syndrome (dated by TCRdb to between 2018 and 2021). The study in broad terms: Repertoire sequencing was used to test whether CD8+ T cell activation and differentiation in Susac syndrome was antigen driven. The research as a whole found: The number of individuals in the TCR sequencing and HLA analysis was acknowledged as relatively small.

Peripheral blood CD8+ and CD4+ T cells from healthy donors, Susac syndrome patients and multiple sclerosis patients were profiled using high-throughput TCR beta sequencing. Healthy donors were age- and sex-matched controls. Bulk CD8+ and CD4+ T cells were purified magnetically by negative isolation, whereas CD8+ TEMRA cells were enriched by FACS. Blood was drawn into EDTA tubes, processed within 24 hours, and PBMCs were isolated by density gradient centrifugation. PBMCs destined for TCR sequencing were cryopreserved in liquid nitrogen and later thawed in a 37 °C water bath. Purity of sorted or isolated CD4+, CD8+ and CD8+ TEMRA cells was at least 90%. Taken from the germline V gene, the CDR1 and CDR2 loops are KGHSH and LQKENI. V gives up 3 bases and J gives up 6 bases, and the segment between their germline ends measures 11 bases. Taken from cysteine to phenylalanine, the CDR3 has 13 residues. Only CDR3 DNA remains: 39 bases, in frame from the first base.

RNA was extracted using the RNeasy kit, and about 0.5 to 1 ug of the RNA was reverse transcribed with random hexamers. TCR beta CDR3 regions were amplified with the immunoSEQ multiplex PCR assay covering 54 Vbeta and 13 Jbeta segments. Bias from PCR amplification was corrected by using a synthetic template baseline for primer optimization and for computational correction. The source study handled its data this way. Reads were assigned to V, D and J genes according to IMGT and analyzed in immunoSEQ Analyzer, with only productive sequences retained. Clonality was computed as one minus Shannon entropy normalized by log2 of the number of productive unique sequences. Public and private clones were assessed among the 100 most prevalent clones of each patient and control. A clone was defined as Susac-specific if it was absent from the healthy and MS cohorts, from over 1,000 published viral clones and from other ImmuneACCESS disease sequences. Clones were called with MiXCR by TCRdb after fastp trimmed the public reads at Q25, and only in-frame beta chains were retained. When rows share a CDR3 protein, they turn into one entry using the most common DNA and genes. TCRdb assigned the V and J calls; the authors' analysis was not used. This sample comprises roughly 120,000 distinct CDR3 sequences, 90% to 95% of them detected only once. The ten most abundant clones make up roughly 0.092% of the sample.

In regard to this clonotype: The antigen it recognizes is unknown. The sample holds no much larger clone one base away, and base qualities are not on file.

The chain links TRBV18 with TRBJ1-2; no D gene can be assigned with confidence. Sequencing was done on a sample of CD4+ T cells from PBMCs. This TCR came from a human donor in good health. The sequenced DNA is TGTGCCAGCTCACCCCCAGGAAGGGATGGCTACACCTTC. Its translation reads: CASSPPGRDGYTF.